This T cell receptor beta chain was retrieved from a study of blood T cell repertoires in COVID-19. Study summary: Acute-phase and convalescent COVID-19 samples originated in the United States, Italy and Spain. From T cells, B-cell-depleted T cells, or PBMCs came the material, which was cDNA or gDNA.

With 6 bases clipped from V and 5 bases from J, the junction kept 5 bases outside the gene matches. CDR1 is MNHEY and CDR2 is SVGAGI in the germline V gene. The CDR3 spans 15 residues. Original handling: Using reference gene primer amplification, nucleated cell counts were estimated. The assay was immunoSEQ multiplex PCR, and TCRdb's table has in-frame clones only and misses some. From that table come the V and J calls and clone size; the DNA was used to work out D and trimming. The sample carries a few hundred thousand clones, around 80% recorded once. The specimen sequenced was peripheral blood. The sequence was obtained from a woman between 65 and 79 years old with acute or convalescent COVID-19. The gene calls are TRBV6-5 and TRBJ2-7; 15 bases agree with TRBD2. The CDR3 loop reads CASRAGLAGGDEQYF. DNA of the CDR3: TGTGCCAGCAGGGCGGGACTAGCGGGGGGTGACGAGCAGTACTTC.